These T cell receptor beta chains were read from a single sample in a study of T cells in Graves' hyperthyroidism and ophthalmopathy. TCRdb itself ran the multiplex PCR reads through MiXCR, one entry per CDR3 protein. The sample carries about 270,000 distinct CDR3 sequences, approximately 23% recorded once. The specimen sequenced was blood. These receptors were taken from a man aged 25-40 years with Graves' ophthalmopathy. The CDR3 runs from the conserved cysteine through the conserved F or W. A D gene is named only where the DNA matches it firmly. The size field is filled for only some rows; it gives once, few, many or a size class.

>TRBJ2-7|few|16|TRBV7-2|-
TGTGCCAGCAGCTTAGCAGTCACCCGCCTCTCCTACGAGCAGTACTTC
CASSLAVTRLSYEQYF
>TRBJ1-1|once|13|TRBV24-1|-
TGTGCCACCAGTGATGAATGGGAAGCTGAAGCTTTCTTT
CATSDEWEAEAFF
>TRBJ1-2|-|13|TRBV27|-
TGTGCCAGCAGTTTAATCCAGGGCGGTGGCTACACCTTC
CASSLIQGGGYTF
>TRBJ1-1|-|14|TRBV7-2|-
TGTGCCAGCAGCCGCATGGGAGTCGTGGCTGAAGCTTTCTTT
CASSRMGVVAEAFF
>TRBJ1-1|many|12|TRBV2|-
TGTGCCAGCGCTCAAGCGGGCACTGAAGCTTTCTTT
CASAQAGTEAFF
>TRBJ2-5|-|13|TRBV9|-
TGTGCCAGCAGCGTCAACCCAGGAGAGACCCAGTACTTC
CASSVNPGETQYF
>TRBJ2-2|few|15|TRBV28|-
TGTGCCAGCAGTTTGGGGATCGGGAGAGGAGGGGAGCTGTTTTTT
CASSLGIGRGGELFF
>TRBJ2-7|many|14|TRBV29-1|TRBD1
TGCAGCGTTGCGGGGACAGGGGGTTTCTACGAGCAGTACTTC
CSVAGTGGFYEQYF
>TRBJ2-2|-|13|TRBV11-3|-
TGTGCCAGCAGCTTCTCTAACACCGGGGAGCTGCTTTTT
CASSFSNTGELLF
>TRBJ1-2|-|14|TRBV29-1|TRBD1
TGCAGCGTTGGCGCCGACAGGGCCCTATATGGCTACACCTTC
CSVGADRALYGYTF
>TRBJ2-5|few|14|TRBV7-9|-
TGTGCCAGCAGTCGCGACCTAGGTCGAGAGACCCAGTACTTC
CASSRDLGRETQYF
>TRBJ1-2|few|12|TRBV28|-
TGTGCCAGCAGTCTCCTCGGCTATGGCTACACCTTC
CASSLLGYGYTF
>TRBJ2-7|-|12|TRBV5-1|-
TGCGCCAGCAGCTTGGGGACGGGTGAGCAGTACTTC
CASSLGTGEQYF
>TRBJ2-7|-|12|TRBV20-1|-
TGCAGTGTTGGGGCAGTTTCCTACGAGCAGTACTTC
CSVGAVSYEQYF
>TRBJ2-7|-|15|TRBV12-3/TRBV12-4|TRBD2
TGTGCCAGCAGTATCAGCGGGATGGGGGCCTACGAGCAGTACTTC
CASSISGMGAYEQYF
>TRBJ2-7|-|12|TRBV7-2|-
TGTGGCAGCAGCTTTCACAGAGGGGAGCAGTACTTC
CGSSFHRGEQYF
>TRBJ1-2|many|13|TRBV30|TRBD1
TGTGCCTGGAGCGCCGGGACAGATTATGGCTACACCTTC
CAWSAGTDYGYTF
>TRBJ2-1|-|15|TRBV27|-
TGTGCCAGCAGCGAATCCCAAAACTCCTACAATGAGCAGTTCTTC
CASSESQNSYNEQFF
>TRBJ2-1|-|17|TRBV10-1|TRBD1
TGCGCCAGCAGTGAGTCGAGGGACAGAAGCTCCTACAATGAGCAGTTCTTC
CASSESRDRSSYNEQFF